One and the same sample provided the 16 T cell receptor beta chains below, sequenced in a study of blood T cell repertoires in COVID-19 (TCRdb year 2020). Libraries were constructed by the immunoSEQ multiplex PCR assay. Held by TCRdb, this immuneACCESS table contains in-frame sequences only and omits some clones. Under half of the omission traces to an unresolved V gene where checked; the cause of the rest is unknown. A total of some 130,000 clones appear in this sample, more than 60% of them only once. Roughly 13% of the sample is in the top ten clones. The sequenced sample was peripheral blood. The source of these receptors is a man older than 75 with acute or convalescent COVID-19.

This sequence joins TRBV29-1 and TRBJ2-1; tentative D call: TRBD1 (5 bases). V shed 0 bases and J shed 10 bases, with 13 bases lying between them. In germline, CDR1 is SQVTM, CDR2 ANQGSEA. This CDR3 spans 13 amino acids. This chain's CDR3 is CSVEEGVAGEQFF. As DNA, the CDR3 is TGCAGCGTTGAAGAAGGGGTAGCTGGGGAGCAGTTCTTC.

This clone was observed a handful of times. The genes are TRBV4-3 and TRBJ1-2, with 8 nucleotides matching TRBD1. With 4 bases clipped from V and 6 bases from J, the junction kept 7 bases outside the gene matches. Germline V gene lookup returns CDR1 LGHNA and CDR2 YSLEER. The CDR3 is 14 amino acids. CDR3 protein: CASSRNGQGDGYTF. CDR3 DNA: TGCGCCAGCAGCCGCAACGGACAGGGTGATGGCTACACCTTC.

This clone was observed a handful of times. The rearrangement uses TRBV28 and TRBJ1-6; D ambiguous. V lost 3 bases and J lost 5, with 14 bases in between. Germline V gene sequence: CDR1 MDHEN, CDR2 SYDVKM. The CDR3 spans 16 residues. CDR3 DNA: TGTGCCAGCAGTTTGACCTCGAGGCGGGATAATTCACCCCTCCACTTT. Protein: CASSLTSRRDNSPLHF.

V and J are TRBV7-3 and TRBJ1-1; 8 bases are a match to TRBD1. Per the germline V gene, CDR1 is SGHTA and CDR2 is FQGTGA. This CDR3 region has 16 residues. V shed 4 bases, J shed 0 bases, and the junction held 7 bases outside the gene matches. In DNA, the CDR3 is TGTGCCAGCAGCTCCACCGGGACAGGAATGAACACTGAAGCTTTCTTT. Protein sequence: CASSSTGTGMNTEAFF.

The chain uses TRBV5-4 and TRBJ1-1, with a possible D match to TRBD1 (6 bases). There are 13 residues in the CDR3. Per germline, CDR1 SGHNT and CDR2 YYREEE (reference sequence). V was pared by 4 bases and J by 3 bases, with 10 bases between. This chain's CDR3 is CASSVSGDTEAFF. The CDR3 coding sequence is TGTGCCAGCAGCGTTTCAGGGGACACTGAAGCTTTCTTT.

CDR3 nucleotide sequence: TGTGCCACCAGCAGAGGAGGGCTCGGGTTGGGCGAGCAGTACTTC. Translating gives CATSRGGLGLGEQYF. The chain joins TRBV15 to TRBJ2-7, with D maybe TRBD2 (5 bases). Germline V CDR1 and CDR2: LNHNV, YYDKDF (reference sequence). Between the trimmed V and J ends, which lost 1 base and 6 bases, there was a span of 16 bases. This CDR3 is 15 amino acids long.

This chain links TRBV27 with TRBJ1-5; D remains unclear. The V gene lost 5 bases and the J gene lost 0 bases, with 14 bases spanning the gap. Germline V gene sequence: CDR1 MNHEY, CDR2 SMNVEV (reference sequence). This CDR3 is 16 amino acids long. The CDR3 region has the DNA TGTGCCAGCAGTCCCCGGGATTTTTATAGCAATCAGCCCCAGCATTTT. Encoded protein: CASSPRDFYSNQPQHF.

The chain couples TRBV7-3 to TRBJ1-2; 8 bases fit TRBD1. V gave up 5 bases and J gave up 3 bases; unmatched junction bases: 5. Germline lookup yields CDR1 SGHTA and CDR2 FQGTGA. This CDR3 contains 14 residues. CDR3 protein: CASSQGQDDYGYTF. In DNA, the CDR3 is TGTGCCAGCAGCCAGGGACAGGACGACTATGGCTACACCTTC.

The V and J genes are TRBV19 and TRBJ1-2; D remains ambiguous. The CDR3 extends over 12 amino acids. Germline V CDR1 and CDR2: LNHDA, SQIVND (reference sequence). V was clipped by 3 bases and J by 13 bases, with 15 bases between them. The CDR3 reads CASSIPPTEPTF. CDR3 in DNA: TGTGCCAGTAGTATCCCGCCGACGGAGCCCACCTTC.

This sequence joins TRBV2 and TRBJ1-1; D uncertain. CDR3 length: 14 amino acids. The germline CDR1 and CDR2 sequences are SNHLY and FYNNEI. The V gene lost 4 bases and the J gene lost 1 base, with 10 bases spanning the gap. CDR3 nucleotides: TGTGCCAGCAGTGTAAACGGGGAGAACACTGAAGCTTTCTTT. The encoded protein is CASSVNGENTEAFF.

The chain employs TRBV5-8 and TRBJ1-2; 7 bases line up with TRBD1. The CDR3 length is 15 residues. V gave up 3 bases and J gave up 4 bases; unmatched junction bases: 9. From germline, CDR1 is SGHTS and CDR2 YDEGEE. The CDR3 protein is CASSSRQGKGYGYTF. The CDR3 nucleotides read TGTGCCAGCAGCTCTAGACAGGGAAAGGGCTATGGCTACACCTTC.

The sample holds a few counts of this clone. The CDR3 region has the DNA TGTGCCAGCAGTGACGACACTGAAGCTTTCTTT. This codes for CASSDDTEAFF. V is TRBV2 and J is TRBJ1-1; D not certain. The V gene lost 3 bases and the J gene lost 3 bases, with 2 bases spanning the gap. This CDR3 comprises 11 residues. CDR1 and CDR2 (germline): SNHLY, FYNNEI.

The chain links TRBV11-2 to TRBJ2-7; D is perhaps TRBD1 (5 bases). V was trimmed by 1 base and J by 1 base, leaving 14 bases between them. Germline values: CDR1 SGHAT, CDR2 FQNNGV. The CDR3 runs 16 residues. CDR3 in DNA: TGTGCCAGCAGCTTAGCGGTGGGGCTCGAGTCCTACGAGCAGTACTTC. As protein: CASSLAVGLESYEQYF.

The chain carries TRBV29-1 and TRBJ2-5; 9 bases fit TRBD2. The J segment lost 2 bases and the V segment lost 7 bases, leaving 5 bases of the junction unmatched. The CDR3 totals 13 residues. Germline V gene lookup returns CDR1 SQVTM and CDR2 ANQGSEA. In DNA, the CDR3 is TGCAGCGGTAGCGGGGGTCTTCAAGAGACCCAGTACTTC. This gives the protein CSGSGGLQETQYF.

The rearrangement uses TRBV12-5 and TRBJ2-2; D is possibly TRBD1 (6 bases). Trimming shortened V by 2 bases and J by 7 bases, and 11 bases separated the two germline ends. The CDR3 is made up of 14 amino acids. Germline assignment: CDR1 LGHNT and CDR2 FRNRAP. CDR3 nucleotide sequence: TGTGCTAGTGGTTTGACAGGGTACAGCGGGGAGCTGTTTTTT. This encodes CASGLTGYSGELFF.

V and J are TRBV7-2 and TRBJ2-3; 7 bases agree with TRBD1. CDR1 and CDR2 (germline): SGHTA, FQGNSA. This CDR3 spans 16 amino acids. V gave up 5 bases and J gave up 2 bases; unmatched junction bases: 10. Here the CDR3 DNA reads TGTGCCAGCAGCCAACAGGGGCAGCCCTTCACAGATACGCAGTATTTT. Its translation is CASSQQGQPFTDTQYF.